The 6 T cell receptor beta chains below were found in one sample sequenced in a study of shared clonotypes between healthy human individuals. Some clones are missing from TCRdb's copy, which holds only in-frame ones; the method was immunoSEQ multiplex PCR. The sample lists about 510,000 clones, around 79% occurring once. The sample taken for sequencing was PBMCs. The receptors stem from a woman aged 35 to 49 in good health. Some clones in this sample may be carry-over from other donors' samples.

The chain has TRBV19 and TRBJ2-2; 13 bases agree with TRBD2. After removal of 3 bases from V and 3 bases from J, the junction contained 4 bases not matched to a gene. The CDR3 covers 17 residues. Per germline, CDR1 LNHDA and CDR2 SQIVND (reference sequence). CDR3 in DNA: TGTGCCAGTAGTATTAGGACTAGCGGGAGCGACACCGGGGAGCTGTTTTTT. Its translation is CASSIRTSGSDTGELFF.

The chain joins TRBV28 to TRBJ1-3, with a tentative D call TRBD1 (5 bases). V lost 5 bases and J lost 0, with 14 bases in between. In germline, CDR1 is MDHEN, CDR2 SYDVKM. CDR3 length equals 16 residues. In nucleotides, the CDR3 is TGTGCCAGCAGTCTCGACAGCAAACCCTCTGGAAACACCATATATTTT. It translates to CASSLDSKPSGNTIYF.

V and J are TRBV10-2 and TRBJ2-7; 9 bases are shared with TRBD1. The CDR3 totals 14 residues. Germline V gives CDR1 WSHSY, CDR2 SAAADI. With V trimmed by 6 bases and J by 2 bases, 5 bases remained unmatched. The CDR3, as DNA: TGCGCCAGCAGCGGACAGGGGTGGACCTACGAGCAGTACTTC. Residues: CASSGQGWTYEQYF.

The V and J genes are TRBV30 and TRBJ1-4, with 8 positions matching TRBD1. Germline V gene lookup returns CDR1 GTSNPN and CDR2 SVGIG (reference sequence). J lost 4 bases, V lost 4 bases, and 5 bases had no gene match. This CDR3 is 14 amino acids long. Here the CDR3 DNA reads TGTGCCTGGAACGGGGACAGGCATAATGAAAAACTGTTTTTT. Encoded protein: CAWNGDRHNEKLFF. Filled out from reference TRBV30 and TRBJ1-4, the complete variable domain reads SQTIHQWPATLVQPVGSPLSLECTVEGTSNPNLYWYRQAAGRGLQLLFYSVGIGQISSEVPQNLSASRPQDRQFILSSKKLLLSDSGFYLCAWNGDRHNEKLFFGSGTQLSVL.

For the CDR3, the DNA is TGTGCCAGCGGACGGACCTCTGGAAACACCATATATTTT. It codes for CASGRTSGNTIYF. The V gene is TRBV7-3, the J gene TRBJ1-3, with D uncertain. CDR1 is SGHTA, CDR2 FQGTGA, per germline. V was pared by 8 bases and J by 0 bases, with 8 bases between. There are 13 residues in the CDR3.

The CDR3 DNA sequence: TGTGCCAGCAGCTGGCAGATGAACACTGAAGCTTTCTTT. Translating it yields CASSWQMNTEAFF. The chain is built from TRBV6-1 and TRBJ1-1; D gene uncertain. Germline V gene lookup returns CDR1 MNHNS and CDR2 SASEGT. This CDR3 comprises 13 residues. V lost 6 bases and J lost 0, with 8 bases in between.